The sample holds a few counts of the clone carrying this T cell receptor (beta chain). Its antigen remains unknown. This sample is drawn from a study of blood T cells in healthy people across ages. A sample-barcoded 5' primer and a J-beta primer mix were used in a second PCR of roughly 7 to 12 cycles. Per sample, CDR3-containing paired-end reads numbered at least 2.5 million. TCRdb re-derived calls from the 5' RACE reads in MiXCR, one entry per CDR3 protein. The sample records some 930,000 distinct CDR3 sequences, almost 30% being singletons. Study observations and caveats: Possibly confounding the expanded clonotype changes was the fact that donor CMV status was unknown.

This CDR3 is 14 amino acids long. Per the germline V gene, CDR1 is SGDLS and CDR2 is YYNGEE. The V and J ends lost 3 bases and 1 base, in that order; junction bases with no gene match: 4. Another study also made use of these data, one on T cells of mothers and their children. That paper notes: During the second PCR, the M1S primer introduced sample barcodes along with 2-4 random nucleotides. Each mother gave over 9.5 million TCR beta CDR3 reads; each child, several million.

The source is a woman aged 40 to 49 in good health. This rearrangement joins TRBV9 to TRBJ2-7; 7 nucleotides match TRBD2. Sequencing used blood. CDR3 protein: CASSGGLVSYEQYF. CDR3 in DNA: TGTGCCAGCAGCGGCGGACTAGTATCCTACGAGCAGTACTTC.